These T cell receptor beta chains were read from a single sample in a study of long-term antiretroviral therapy in people with HIV. Profiled with immunoSEQ multiplex PCR; TCRdb holds only in-frame clones, not every one. The sample yields about 13,000 clones, 75% to 85% seen once. Here the sequenced sample was unsorted PBMCs, taken 3.2 years before starting antiretroviral therapy. These receptor sequences come from a man aged 35-49 years with HIV. CDR3s include the opening cysteine and the closing phenylalanine or tryptophan. D genes are given only for firm matches. Size values are once, few and many counts, or a class for expanded clones, and some rows have none.

.	.	TRBJ1-2	TRBV20-1	TGCAGTGCTAGAGCGCAGGCTGACTACACCTTC	CSARAQADYTF
.	.	TRBJ2-7	TRBV11-2	TGTGCCAGCAGCTTAGGTATGCCGTCCTACGAGCAGTACTTC	CASSLGMPSYEQYF
.	once	TRBJ1-2	TRBV2	TGTGCCAGCTTTAGGACAGTTAACTATGGCTACACCTTC	CASFRTVNYGYTF
.	.	TRBJ1-2	TRBV7-2	TGTGCCAGCAGCTTATTTAGTATATCGCTAATCCATGGCTACACCTTC	CASSLFSISLIHGYTF
.	.	TRBJ2-5	TRBV4-1	TGCGCCAGCAGCCAAGTGGGGGGCCTCCAAGAGACCCAGTACTTC	CASSQVGGLQETQYF
.	.	TRBJ2-2	TRBV19	TGTGCCAGTAGTAGCCCCAGATCGGACACCGGGGAGCTGTTTTTT	CASSSPRSDTGELFF
TRBD1	.	TRBJ1-2	TRBV6-7	TGTGCCAGCAGTCCCCGGGACAGGGGTCGGGGCTACACCTTC	CASSPRDRGRGYTF
.	.	TRBJ1-1	TRBV19	TGTGCCAGTAGTAACGGACAGCTCATGAACACTGAAGCTTTCTTT	CASSNGQLMNTEAFF
TRBD1	.	TRBJ2-3	TRBV18	TGTGCCAGCTCACCAGGGAGCCCCGGGACAGGGGGAGATACGCAGTATTTT	CASSPGSPGTGGDTQYF
.	.	TRBJ1-1	TRBV5-6	TGTGCCAGCAGCTCGAGTCGGGGGGGGGTTGCGGAGACTGAAGCTTTCTTT	CASSSSRGGVAETEAFF
.	.	TRBJ1-5	TRBV4-1	TGCGCCAGCAGCCACTTGGGCCAGCCCCAGCATTTT	CASSHLGQPQHF
TRBD2	.	TRBJ2-2	TRBV6-5	TGTGCCAGCAGAACGCTAGCGGGGGGGTCCGGGGAGCTGTTTTTT	CASRTLAGGSGELFF
TRBD1	.	TRBJ2-4	TRBV4-1	TGCGCCAGCAGCCAAGTTGGGACAGTCAACATTCAGTACTTC	CASSQVGTVNIQYF
.	.	TRBJ1-5	TRBV7-8	TGTGCCAGCAGCTTAGGGGTAAATCAGCCCCAGCATTTT	CASSLGVNQPQHF
.	.	TRBJ2-7	TRBV11-2	TGTGCCAGCAGCTCTTACCGAGCAGGGAGTAGATCCTACGAGCAGTACTTC	CASSSYRAGSRSYEQYF
TRBD1	once	TRBJ2-1	TRBV4-2	TGTGCCAGCAGCCATAACAGGGGGAATGAGCAGTTCTTC	CASSHNRGNEQFF
TRBD1	.	TRBJ2-1	TRBV19	TGTGCCAGTACACCAGGGGGCAATGAGCAGTTCTTC	CASTPGGNEQFF
.	.	TRBJ1-4	TRBV10-1	TGCGCCAGCAGTGAGCCTATTGGGGACACAAGAGAAAAACTGTTTTTT	CASSEPIGDTREKLFF
.	.	TRBJ1-1	TRBV6-1	TGTGCCAGCAGTGAACGGACCGTGACCCGGGCTTTCTTT	CASSERTVTRAFF
.	.	TRBJ2-7	TRBV6-1	TGTGCCAGCAGTGAAGAGACCTACGAGCAGTACTTC	CASSEETYEQYF
TRBD1	.	TRBJ1-1	TRBV9	TGTGCCAGCAGCTCGACGCAGACAGGGAAAGCTTTCTTT	CASSSTQTGKAFF
.	.	TRBJ2-7	TRBV5-6	TGTGCCAGCAGCATTTCAGGGGCGGGCGACGAGCAGTACTTC	CASSISGAGDEQYF